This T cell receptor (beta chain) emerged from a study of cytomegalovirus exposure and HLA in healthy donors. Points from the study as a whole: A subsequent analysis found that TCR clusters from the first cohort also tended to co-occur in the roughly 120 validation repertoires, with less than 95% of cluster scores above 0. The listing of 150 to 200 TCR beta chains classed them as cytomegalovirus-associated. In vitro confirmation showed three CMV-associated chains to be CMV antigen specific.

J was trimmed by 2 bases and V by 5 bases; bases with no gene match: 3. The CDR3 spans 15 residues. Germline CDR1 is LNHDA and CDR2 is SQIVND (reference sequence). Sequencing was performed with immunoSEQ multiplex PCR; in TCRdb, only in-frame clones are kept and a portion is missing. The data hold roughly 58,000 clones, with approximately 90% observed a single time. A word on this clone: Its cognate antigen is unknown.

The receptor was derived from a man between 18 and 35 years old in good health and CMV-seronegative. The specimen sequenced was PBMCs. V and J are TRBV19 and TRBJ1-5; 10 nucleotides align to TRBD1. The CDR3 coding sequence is TGTGCCAGTAGTGCCGGGACAGGGGGCAATCAGCCCCAGCATTTT. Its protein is CASSAGTGGNQPQHF.